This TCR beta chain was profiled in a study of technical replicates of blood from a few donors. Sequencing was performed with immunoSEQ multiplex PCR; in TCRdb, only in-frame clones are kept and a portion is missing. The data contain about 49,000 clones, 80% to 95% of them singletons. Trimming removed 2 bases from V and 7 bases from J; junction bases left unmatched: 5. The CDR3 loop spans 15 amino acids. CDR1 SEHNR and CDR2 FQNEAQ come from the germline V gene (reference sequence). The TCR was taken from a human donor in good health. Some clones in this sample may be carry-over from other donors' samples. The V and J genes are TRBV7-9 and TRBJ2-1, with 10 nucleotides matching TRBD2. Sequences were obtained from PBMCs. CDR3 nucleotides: TGTGCCAGCAGCTTACTAGCGGGAGAAAGGAATGAGCAGTTCTTC. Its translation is CASSLLAGERNEQFF.